This T cell receptor (beta chain) was captured in a study of blood T cells in healthy people across ages. V lost 3 bases, J lost 5 bases, and 18 bases lay in between. The CDR3 has 15 residues. CDR1 is DFQATT and CDR2 is SNEGSKA in the germline V gene (reference sequence). This clonotype was seen a few times. A sample-barcoded 5' primer and a J-beta primer mix were used in a second PCR of roughly 7 to 12 cycles. Each CDR3 protein gets one entry after TCRdb re-called the 5' RACE reads with MiXCR. Of about 1,500,000 distinct CDR3 sequences listed, roughly 30% were seen once; the top ten hold 6.5% to 8.5%.

Sequencing input: blood. The rearrangement uses TRBV20-1 and TRBJ2-3; either TRBD1 or TRBD2 may fit D (5 bases each). The TCR sequence derives from a woman in her 30s in good health. The CDR3 DNA reads TGCAGTGCTAGGAGGGGTAGCCTTTACCAAGATACGCAGTATTTT. As protein: CSARRGSLYQDTQYF.